The T cell receptor beta chain described here comes from a study of blood T cells in healthy people across ages. A sample-barcoded 5' primer and a J-beta primer mix were used in a second PCR of about 7 to 12 cycles. TCRdb re-analysed the 5' RACE reads in MiXCR, keeping a single row per CDR3 protein. The sample has fewer than 1,000,000 distinct CDR3 sequences; around two fifths are singletons. About this clonotype itself: As yet, its antigen is unknown. Relative to the germline gene, one junction end is altered; a read error may explain this.

This CDR3 is 16 amino acids long. The germline V gene encodes CDR1 DFQATT and CDR2 SNEGSKA (reference sequence). Study-level points and caveats: Among long-lived donors, naive CD4+ cells were more numerous and diversity higher than in aged donors.

Material for sequencing was blood. This receptor was taken from a man in his 60s in good health. The chain is built from TRBV20-1 and TRBJ2-1, with D perhaps assigned TRBD1 or TRBD2 (6 bases each). CDR3 coding DNA: TGCAATGCTTCCTCGGGGGCGAGCCCAACAGGCAATGAGCAGTTCTTC. Its translation is CNASSGASPTGNEQFF.